This note documents a single T cell receptor (beta chain) sequence. Its target is unknown. This record belongs to a study of cytomegalovirus exposure and HLA in healthy donors. Profiling relied on immunoSEQ multiplex PCR, and the TCRdb table lists in-frame clones only, not all of them. Of around 260,000 clones in the sample, about 92% were seen once. The study, taken as a whole, reports: Cytomegalovirus status, reportedly, was diagnosed with high specificity and sensitivity by the classifier. Cytomegalovirus association was assigned to some 160 TCR beta chains. Most sequenced TCRs were rare (though some public TCRs occurred in many donors).

CDR3 size: 15 residues. With 5 bases removed from V and 4 bases from J, the gap between germline ends came to 20 bases. Germline values: CDR1 SQVTM, CDR2 ANQGSEA. The sequenced material came from PBMCs. This TCR derives from a woman in her 30s in good health and CMV-seronegative. The J gene is TRBJ1-2, the V gene TRBV29-1, with a tentative D call TRBD1 (5 bases). The CDR3 bases are TGCAGCGTTTATGGGGCAGAGAGGGCCCCCTATGGCTACACCTTC. Protein: CSVYGAERAPYGYTF.